The entry below describes one T cell receptor beta chain. A read error may produce the germline difference seen at one junction end. This CDR3 is 15 amino acids long. Germline CDR1 is SGHTA and CDR2 is FQGNSA. Isolated RNA was reverse transcribed in full, so expressed TCRB transcripts were sequenced. Sequenced by immunoSEQ multiplex PCR; TCRdb stores in-frame clones only, minus some. The sample lists 310,000 or so clones, roughly 8% occurring once. This sample stems from a study of beta chain features in type 1 diabetes. This rearrangement joins TRBV7-2 to TRBJ2-5; the D is unclear. This TCR was recovered from a woman aged 18-29 years in good health. Sequencing used central memory CD4+ T cells from blood. The CDR3 protein is CASSQDLLRVETQYF. The DNA for the CDR3 is TGCGCCAGCAGCCAAGATCTCCTTCGTGTCGAGACCCAGTACTTC.